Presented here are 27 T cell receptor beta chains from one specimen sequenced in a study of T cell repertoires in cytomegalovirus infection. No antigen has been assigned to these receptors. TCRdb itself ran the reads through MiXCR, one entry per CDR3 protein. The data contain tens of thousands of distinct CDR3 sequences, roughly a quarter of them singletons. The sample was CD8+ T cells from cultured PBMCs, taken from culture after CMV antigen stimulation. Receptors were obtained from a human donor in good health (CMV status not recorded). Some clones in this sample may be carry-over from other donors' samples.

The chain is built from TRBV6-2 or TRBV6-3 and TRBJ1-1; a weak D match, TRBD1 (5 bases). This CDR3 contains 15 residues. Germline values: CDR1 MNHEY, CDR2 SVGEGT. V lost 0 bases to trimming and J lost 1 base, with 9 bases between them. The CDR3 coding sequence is TGTGCCAGCAGTTACTCCTGGGGCCCGAACACTGAAGCTTTCTTT. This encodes CASSYSWGPNTEAFF.

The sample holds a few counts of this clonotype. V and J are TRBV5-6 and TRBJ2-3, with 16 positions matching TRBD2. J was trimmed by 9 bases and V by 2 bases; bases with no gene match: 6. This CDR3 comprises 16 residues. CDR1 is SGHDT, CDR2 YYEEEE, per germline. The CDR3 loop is CASSFGTSGGAGTQYF. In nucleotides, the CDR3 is TGTGCCAGCAGCTTCGGGACTAGCGGGGGGGCAGGGACGCAGTATTTT.

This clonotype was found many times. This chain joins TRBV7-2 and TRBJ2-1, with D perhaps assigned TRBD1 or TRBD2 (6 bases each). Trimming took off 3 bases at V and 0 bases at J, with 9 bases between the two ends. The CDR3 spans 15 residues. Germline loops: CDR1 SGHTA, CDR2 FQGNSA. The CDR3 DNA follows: TGTGCCAGCAGCTTCGGGGGCACCTCCTACAATGAGCAGTTCTTC. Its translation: CASSFGGTSYNEQFF.

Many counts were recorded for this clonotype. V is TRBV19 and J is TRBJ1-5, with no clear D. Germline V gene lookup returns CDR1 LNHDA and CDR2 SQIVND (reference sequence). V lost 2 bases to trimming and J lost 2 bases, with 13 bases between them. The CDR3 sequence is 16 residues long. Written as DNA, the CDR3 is TGTGCCAGTAGTATAAGCTCGGGCGACGGCAATCAGCCCCAGCATTTT. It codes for CASSISSGDGNQPQHF.

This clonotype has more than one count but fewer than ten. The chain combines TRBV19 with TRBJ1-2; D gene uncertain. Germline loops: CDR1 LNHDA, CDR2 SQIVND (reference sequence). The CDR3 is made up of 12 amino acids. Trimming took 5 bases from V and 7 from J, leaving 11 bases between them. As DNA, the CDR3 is TGTGCCAGTAGTTGGCGGCAGCTTGGCTACACCTTC. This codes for CASSWRQLGYTF.

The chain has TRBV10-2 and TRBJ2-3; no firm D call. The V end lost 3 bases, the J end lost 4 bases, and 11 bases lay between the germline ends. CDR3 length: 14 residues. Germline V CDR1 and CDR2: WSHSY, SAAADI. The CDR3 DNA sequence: TGCGCCAGCAGTGATTTAGGACCGTCAGATACGCAGTATTTT. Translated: CASSDLGPSDTQYF.

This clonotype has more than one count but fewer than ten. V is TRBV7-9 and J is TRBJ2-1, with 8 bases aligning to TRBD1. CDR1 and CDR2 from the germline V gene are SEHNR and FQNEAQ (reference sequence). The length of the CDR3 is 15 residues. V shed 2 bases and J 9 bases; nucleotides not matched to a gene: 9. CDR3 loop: CASSLRQGARGEQFF. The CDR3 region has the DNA TGTGCCAGCAGCTTAAGGCAGGGGGCCAGGGGTGAGCAGTTCTTC.

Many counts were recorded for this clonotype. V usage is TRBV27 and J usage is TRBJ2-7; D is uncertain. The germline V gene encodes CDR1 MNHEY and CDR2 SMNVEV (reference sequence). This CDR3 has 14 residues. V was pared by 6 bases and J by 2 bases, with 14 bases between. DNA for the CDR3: TGTGCCAGCAGGCTGCTGGGCCCGACCTACGAGCAGTACTTC. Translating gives CASRLLGPTYEQYF.

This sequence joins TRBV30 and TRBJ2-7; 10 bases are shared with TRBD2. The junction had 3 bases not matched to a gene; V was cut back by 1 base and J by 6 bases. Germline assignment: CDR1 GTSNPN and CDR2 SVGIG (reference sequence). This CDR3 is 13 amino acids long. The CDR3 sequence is CAWSEASGGEQYF. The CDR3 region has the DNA TGTGCCTGGAGTGAGGCTAGCGGGGGCGAGCAGTACTTC.

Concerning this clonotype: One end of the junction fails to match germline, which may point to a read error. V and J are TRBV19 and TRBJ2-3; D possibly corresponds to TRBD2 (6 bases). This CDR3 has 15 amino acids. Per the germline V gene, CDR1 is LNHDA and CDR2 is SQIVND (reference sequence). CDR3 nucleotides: TGTGCCAGTAGTCCTCGGGGGAAATTCACAGAAACGCAGTATTTT. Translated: CASSPRGKFTETQYF.

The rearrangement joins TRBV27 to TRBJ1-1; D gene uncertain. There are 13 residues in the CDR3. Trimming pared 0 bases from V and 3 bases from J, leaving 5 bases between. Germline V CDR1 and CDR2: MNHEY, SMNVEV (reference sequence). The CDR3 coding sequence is TGTGCCAGCAGTTTATCCTCAGACACTGAAGCTTTCTTT. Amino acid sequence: CASSLSSDTEAFF.

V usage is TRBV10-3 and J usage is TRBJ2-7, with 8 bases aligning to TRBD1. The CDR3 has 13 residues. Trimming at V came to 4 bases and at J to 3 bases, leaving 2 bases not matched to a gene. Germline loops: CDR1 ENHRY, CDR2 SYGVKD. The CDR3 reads CAISGGQDYEQYF. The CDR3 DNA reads TGTGCCATCAGTGGGGGACAGGACTACGAGCAGTACTTC.

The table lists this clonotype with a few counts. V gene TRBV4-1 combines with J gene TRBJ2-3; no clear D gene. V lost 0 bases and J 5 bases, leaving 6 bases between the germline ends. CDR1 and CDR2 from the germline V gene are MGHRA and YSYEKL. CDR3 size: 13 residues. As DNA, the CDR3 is TGCGCCAGCAGCCAAGATTGGGGAGATACGCAGTATTTT. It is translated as CASSQDWGDTQYF.

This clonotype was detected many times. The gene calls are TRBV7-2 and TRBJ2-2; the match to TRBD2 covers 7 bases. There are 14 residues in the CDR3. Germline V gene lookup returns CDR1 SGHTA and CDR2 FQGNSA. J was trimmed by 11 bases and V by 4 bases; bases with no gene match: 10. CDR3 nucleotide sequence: TGTGCCAGCAGCTATCCAGTGGGGGGGGTAGAGCTGTTTTTT. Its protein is CASSYPVGGVELFF.

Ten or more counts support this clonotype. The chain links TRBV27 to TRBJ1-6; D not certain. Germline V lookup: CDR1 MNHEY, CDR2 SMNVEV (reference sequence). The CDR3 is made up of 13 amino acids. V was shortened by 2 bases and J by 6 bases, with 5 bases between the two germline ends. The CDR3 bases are TGTGCCAGCAGTTTAACAGCTAATTCACCCCTCCACTTT. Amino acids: CASSLTANSPLHF.

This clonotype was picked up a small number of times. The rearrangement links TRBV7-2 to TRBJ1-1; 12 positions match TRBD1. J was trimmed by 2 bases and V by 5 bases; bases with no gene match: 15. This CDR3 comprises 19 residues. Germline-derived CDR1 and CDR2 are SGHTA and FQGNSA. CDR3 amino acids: CASSPQHRDRGPDNTEAFF. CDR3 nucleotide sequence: TGTGCCAGCAGCCCCCAACATCGGGACAGGGGGCCGGACAACACTGAAGCTTTCTTT. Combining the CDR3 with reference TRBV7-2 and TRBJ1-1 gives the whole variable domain GAGVSQSPSNKVTEKGKDVELRCDPISGHTALYWYRQSLGQGLEFLIYFQGNSAPDKSGLPSDRFSAERTGGSVSTLTIQRTQQEDSAVYLCASSPQHRDRGPDNTEAFFGQGTRLTVV.

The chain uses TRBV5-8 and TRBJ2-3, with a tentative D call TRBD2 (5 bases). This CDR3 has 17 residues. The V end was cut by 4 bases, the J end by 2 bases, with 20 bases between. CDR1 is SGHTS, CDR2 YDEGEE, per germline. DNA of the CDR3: TGTGCCAGCAGCGAGTCAGAGGTGTGGAGGTCCACAGATACGCAGTATTTT. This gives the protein CASSESEVWRSTDTQYF.

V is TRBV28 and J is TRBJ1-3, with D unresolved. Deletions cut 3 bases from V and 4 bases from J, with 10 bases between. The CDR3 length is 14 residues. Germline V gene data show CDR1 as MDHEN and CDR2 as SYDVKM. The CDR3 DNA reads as TGTGCCAGCAGTTTCGAGGAACTAGGAAACACCATATATTTT. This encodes CASSFEELGNTIYF.

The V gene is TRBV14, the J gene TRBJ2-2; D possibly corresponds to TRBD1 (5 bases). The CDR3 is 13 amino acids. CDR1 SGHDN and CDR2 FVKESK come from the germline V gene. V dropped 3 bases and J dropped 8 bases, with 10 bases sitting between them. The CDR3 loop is CASSHIGAGELFF. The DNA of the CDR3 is TGTGCCAGCAGCCACATAGGGGCAGGGGAGCTGTTTTTT.

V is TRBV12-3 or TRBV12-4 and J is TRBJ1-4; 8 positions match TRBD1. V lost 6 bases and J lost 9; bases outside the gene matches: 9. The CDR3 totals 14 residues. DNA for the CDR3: TGTGCCAGCAGCCAGGGACAGGCGACCCAAAAACTGTTTTTT. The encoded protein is CASSQGQATQKLFF.

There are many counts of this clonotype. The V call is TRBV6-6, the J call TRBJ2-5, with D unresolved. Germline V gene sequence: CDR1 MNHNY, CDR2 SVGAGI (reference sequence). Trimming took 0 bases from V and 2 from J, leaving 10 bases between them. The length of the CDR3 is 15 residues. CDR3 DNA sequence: TGTGCCAGCAGTTACTCGGGAATACCTCAAGAGACCCAGTACTTC. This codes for CASSYSGIPQETQYF.

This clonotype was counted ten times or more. CDR3 sequence: CASSGGTGGDYGYTF. CDR3 bases: TGTGCCAGCAGCGGTGGGACAGGAGGTGACTATGGCTACACCTTC. The chain links TRBV7-9 to TRBJ1-2; TRBD1 agrees at 8 bases. Germline loops: CDR1 SEHNR, CDR2 FQNEAQ (reference sequence). V gave up 5 bases and J gave up 3 bases; unmatched junction bases: 8. The CDR3 is 15 amino acids.

CDR3 nucleotide sequence: TGTGCCAGCAGCGTATACGGGGGTTCTAATGAAAAACTGTTTTTT. It translates to CASSVYGGSNEKLFF. The V and J genes are TRBV9 and TRBJ1-4; D may be TRBD1 (5 bases). Deletions cut 1 base from V and 3 bases from J, with 10 bases between. This CDR3 has 15 residues. Germline loops: CDR1 SGDLS, CDR2 YYNGEE.

The CDR3 sequence: CASSEGPRGSYNEQFF. The DNA for the CDR3 is TGTGCCAGCAGTGAAGGCCCTCGCGGCTCCTACAATGAGCAGTTCTTC. The rearrangement links TRBV2 to TRBJ2-1; D gene unclear. The ends were cut back, 1 base at V and 0 bases at J, with 10 bases in the middle. Germline lookup yields CDR1 SNHLY and CDR2 FYNNEI. This CDR3 spans 16 amino acids.

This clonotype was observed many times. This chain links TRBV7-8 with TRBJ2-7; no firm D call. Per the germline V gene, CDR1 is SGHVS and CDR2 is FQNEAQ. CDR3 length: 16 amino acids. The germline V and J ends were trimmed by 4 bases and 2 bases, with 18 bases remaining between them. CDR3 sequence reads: CASSYRSNLETYEQYF. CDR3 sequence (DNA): TGTGCCAGCAGCTACCGGAGTAATTTGGAAACCTACGAGCAGTACTTC.

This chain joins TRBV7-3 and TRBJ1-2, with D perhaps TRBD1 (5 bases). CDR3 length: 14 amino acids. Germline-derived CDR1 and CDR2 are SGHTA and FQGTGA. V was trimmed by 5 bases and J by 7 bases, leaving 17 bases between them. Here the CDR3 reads CASSPSGASGGYTF. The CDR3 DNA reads TGTGCCAGCAGCCCCTCCGGGGCCTCTGGTGGCTACACCTTC.

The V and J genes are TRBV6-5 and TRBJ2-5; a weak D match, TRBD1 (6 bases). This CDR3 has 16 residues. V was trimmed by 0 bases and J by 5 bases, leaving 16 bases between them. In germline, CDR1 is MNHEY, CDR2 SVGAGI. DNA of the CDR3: TGTGCCAGCAGTTACTCATCCAGGGGACGGAGCGAGACCCAGTACTTC. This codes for CASSYSSRGRSETQYF.